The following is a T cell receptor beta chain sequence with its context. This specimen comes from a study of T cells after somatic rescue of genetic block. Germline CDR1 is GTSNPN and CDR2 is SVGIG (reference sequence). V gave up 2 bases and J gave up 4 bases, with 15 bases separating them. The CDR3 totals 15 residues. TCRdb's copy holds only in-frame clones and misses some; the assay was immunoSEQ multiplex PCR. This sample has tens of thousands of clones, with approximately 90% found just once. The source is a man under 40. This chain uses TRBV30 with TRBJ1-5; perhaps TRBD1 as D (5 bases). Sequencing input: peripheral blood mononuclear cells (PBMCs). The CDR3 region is CAWSSWDGTNQPQHF. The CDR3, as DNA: TGTGCCTGGAGTTCCTGGGACGGAACTAATCAGCCCCAGCATTTT.